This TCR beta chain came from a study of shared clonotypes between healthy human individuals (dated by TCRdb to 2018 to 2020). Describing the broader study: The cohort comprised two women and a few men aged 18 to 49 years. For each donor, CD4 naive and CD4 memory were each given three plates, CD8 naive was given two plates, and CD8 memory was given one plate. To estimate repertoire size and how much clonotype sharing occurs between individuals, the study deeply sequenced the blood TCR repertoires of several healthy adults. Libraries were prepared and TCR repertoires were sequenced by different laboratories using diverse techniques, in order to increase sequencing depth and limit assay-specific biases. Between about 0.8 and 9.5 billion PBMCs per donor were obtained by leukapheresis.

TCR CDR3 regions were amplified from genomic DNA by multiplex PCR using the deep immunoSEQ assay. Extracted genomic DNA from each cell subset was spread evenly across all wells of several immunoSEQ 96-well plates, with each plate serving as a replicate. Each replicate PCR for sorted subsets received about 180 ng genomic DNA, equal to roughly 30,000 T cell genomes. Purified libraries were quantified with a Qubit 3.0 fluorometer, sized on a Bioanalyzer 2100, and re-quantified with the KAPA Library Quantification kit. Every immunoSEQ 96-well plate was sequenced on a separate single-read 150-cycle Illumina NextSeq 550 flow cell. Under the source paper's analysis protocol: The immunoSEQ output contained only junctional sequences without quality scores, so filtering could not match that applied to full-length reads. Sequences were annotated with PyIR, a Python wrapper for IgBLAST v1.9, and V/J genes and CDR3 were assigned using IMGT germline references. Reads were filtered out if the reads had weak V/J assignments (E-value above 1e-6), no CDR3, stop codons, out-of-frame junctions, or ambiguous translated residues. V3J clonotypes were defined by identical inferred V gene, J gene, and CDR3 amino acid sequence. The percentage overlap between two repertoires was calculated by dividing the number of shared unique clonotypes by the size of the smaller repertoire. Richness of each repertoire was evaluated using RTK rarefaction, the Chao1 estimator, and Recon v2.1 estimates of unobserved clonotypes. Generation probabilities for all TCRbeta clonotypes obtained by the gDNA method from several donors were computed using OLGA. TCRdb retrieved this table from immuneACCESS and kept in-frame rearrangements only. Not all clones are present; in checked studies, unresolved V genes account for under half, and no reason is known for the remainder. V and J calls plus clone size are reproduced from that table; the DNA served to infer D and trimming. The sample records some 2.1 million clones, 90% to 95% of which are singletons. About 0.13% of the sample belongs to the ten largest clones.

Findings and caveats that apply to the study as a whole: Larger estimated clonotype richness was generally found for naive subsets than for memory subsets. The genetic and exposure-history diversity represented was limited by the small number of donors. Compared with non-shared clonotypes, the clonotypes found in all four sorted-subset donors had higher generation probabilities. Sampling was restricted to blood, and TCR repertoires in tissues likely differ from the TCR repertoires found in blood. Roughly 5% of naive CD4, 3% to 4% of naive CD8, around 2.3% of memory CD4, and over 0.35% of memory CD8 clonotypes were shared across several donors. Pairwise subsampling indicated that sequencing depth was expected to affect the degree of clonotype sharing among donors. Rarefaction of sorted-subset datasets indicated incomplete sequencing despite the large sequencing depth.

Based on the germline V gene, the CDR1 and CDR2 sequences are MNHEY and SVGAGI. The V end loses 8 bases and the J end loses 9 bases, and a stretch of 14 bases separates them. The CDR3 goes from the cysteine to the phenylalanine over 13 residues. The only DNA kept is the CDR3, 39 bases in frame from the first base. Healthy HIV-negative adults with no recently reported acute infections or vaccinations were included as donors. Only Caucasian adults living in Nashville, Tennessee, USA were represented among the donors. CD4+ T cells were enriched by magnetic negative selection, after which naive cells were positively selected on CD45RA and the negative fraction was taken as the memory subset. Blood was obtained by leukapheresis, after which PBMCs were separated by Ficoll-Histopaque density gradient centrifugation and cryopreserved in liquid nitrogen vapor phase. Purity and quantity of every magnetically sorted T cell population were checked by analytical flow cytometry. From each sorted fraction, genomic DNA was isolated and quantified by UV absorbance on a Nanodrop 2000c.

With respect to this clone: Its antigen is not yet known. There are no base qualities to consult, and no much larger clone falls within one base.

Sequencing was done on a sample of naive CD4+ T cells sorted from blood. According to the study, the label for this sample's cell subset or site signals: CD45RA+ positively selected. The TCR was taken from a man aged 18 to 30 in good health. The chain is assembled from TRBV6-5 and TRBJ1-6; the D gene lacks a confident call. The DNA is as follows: TGTGCCAGCTCCCGGACCCTTATTTCACCCCTCCACTTT. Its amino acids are CASSRTLISPLHF.